This T cell receptor (beta chain) was sequenced during a study of T-cell memory formation after mild COVID-19. V lost 2 bases and J 3 bases, leaving 11 bases between the germline ends. This CDR3 has 14 residues. Germline V gene lookup returns CDR1 MNHEY and CDR2 SVGAGI. The authors produced TCR alpha and TCR beta cDNA libraries with sample barcodes and UMIs by 5'RACE using constant-segment primers. TCRdb re-called the 5' RACE reads with MiXCR, one entry per CDR3 protein. This sample has about 270,000 distinct CDR3 sequences, with 15% to 20% found just once. Points from the study as a whole: Contracting CD4+ clones lay largely in CM and EM, with CD8+ ones residing in EMRA. Memory cells collected pre-infection included some clones that later responded, suggesting cross-reactive memory joined.

This clonotype was observed a handful of times. The antigen is unknown. J is TRBJ2-7 and V is TRBV6-5; D is perhaps TRBD1 (5 bases). The TCR sequence derives from a man aged 18 to 29 who had mild COVID-19 (a few samples of this study predate the infection). Cell type and time point are not known. What was sequenced was PBMCs or a T cell subset sorted from them (not recorded which). CDR3 region: CASSYIQGSYEQYF. DNA for the CDR3: TGTGCCAGCAGTTACATCCAGGGTAGCTACGAGCAGTACTTC.